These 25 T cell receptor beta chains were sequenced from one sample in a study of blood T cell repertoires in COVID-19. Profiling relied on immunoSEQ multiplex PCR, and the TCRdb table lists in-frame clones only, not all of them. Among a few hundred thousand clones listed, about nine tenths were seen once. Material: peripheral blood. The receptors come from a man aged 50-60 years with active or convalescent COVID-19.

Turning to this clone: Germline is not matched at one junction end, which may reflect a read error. CDR3 bases: TGTGCCAGCAGCTTAGGACCTCTACGAGACACCAATTTT. Translated, it gives CASSLGPLRDTNF. This chain joins TRBV7-9 and TRBJ1-4; D remains unclear. The CDR3 has 13 residues. Germline CDR1 reads SEHNR; CDR2 reads FQNEAQ (reference sequence).

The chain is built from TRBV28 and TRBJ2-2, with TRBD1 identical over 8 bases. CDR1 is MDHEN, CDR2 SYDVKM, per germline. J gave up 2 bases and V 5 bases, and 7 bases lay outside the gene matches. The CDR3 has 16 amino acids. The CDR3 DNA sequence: TGTGCCAGCAGTGAGGGCGGACAGGGTAACACCGGGGAGCTGTTTTTT. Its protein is CASSEGGQGNTGELFF.

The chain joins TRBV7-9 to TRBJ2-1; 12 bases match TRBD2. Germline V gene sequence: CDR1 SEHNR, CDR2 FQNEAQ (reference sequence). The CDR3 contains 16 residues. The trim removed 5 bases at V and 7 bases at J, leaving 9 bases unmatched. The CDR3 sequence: CASSHLAGGRRNEQFF. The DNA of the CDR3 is TGTGCCAGCAGCCATCTAGCGGGGGGGCGGAGGAATGAGCAGTTCTTC.

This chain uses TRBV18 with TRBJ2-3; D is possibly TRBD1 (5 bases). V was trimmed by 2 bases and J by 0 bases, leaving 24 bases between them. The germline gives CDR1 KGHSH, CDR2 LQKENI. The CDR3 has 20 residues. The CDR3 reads CASSPTARPRGSKSTDTQYF. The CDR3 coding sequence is TGTGCCAGCTCACCAACGGCCAGGCCTAGGGGAAGCAAAAGCACAGATACGCAGTATTTT.

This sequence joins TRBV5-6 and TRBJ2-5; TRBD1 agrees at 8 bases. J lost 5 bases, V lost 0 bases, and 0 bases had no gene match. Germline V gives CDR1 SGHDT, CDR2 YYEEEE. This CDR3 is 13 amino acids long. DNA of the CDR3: TGTGCCAGCAGCTTGGGGACAGGGGAGACCCAGTACTTC. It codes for CASSLGTGETQYF.

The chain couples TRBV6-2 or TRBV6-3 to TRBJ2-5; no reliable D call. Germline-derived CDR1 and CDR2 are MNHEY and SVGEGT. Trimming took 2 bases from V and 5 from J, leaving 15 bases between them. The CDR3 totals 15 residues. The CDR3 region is CASSYEYQVMETQYF. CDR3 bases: TGTGCCAGCAGTTACGAATATCAGGTTATGGAGACCCAGTACTTC.

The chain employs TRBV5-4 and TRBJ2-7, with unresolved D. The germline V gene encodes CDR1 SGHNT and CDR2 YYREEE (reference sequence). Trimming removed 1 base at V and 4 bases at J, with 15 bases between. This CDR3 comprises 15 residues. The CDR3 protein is CASSLPKMSPYEQYF. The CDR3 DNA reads TGTGCCAGCAGCTTGCCTAAGATGTCCCCGTACGAGCAGTACTTC.

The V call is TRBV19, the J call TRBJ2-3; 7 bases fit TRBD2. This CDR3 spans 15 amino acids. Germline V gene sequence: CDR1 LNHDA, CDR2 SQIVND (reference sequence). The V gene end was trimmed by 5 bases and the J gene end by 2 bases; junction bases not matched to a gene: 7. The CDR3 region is CASSGGVTNTDTQYF. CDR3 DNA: TGTGCCAGTAGTGGGGGGGTTACTAACACAGATACGCAGTATTTT.

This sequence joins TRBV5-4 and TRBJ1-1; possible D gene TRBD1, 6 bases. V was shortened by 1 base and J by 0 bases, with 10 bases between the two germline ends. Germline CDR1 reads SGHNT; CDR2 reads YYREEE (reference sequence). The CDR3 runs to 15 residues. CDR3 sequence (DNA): TGTGCCAGCAGCTTGCCAGGGGCCTTGAACACTGAAGCTTTCTTT. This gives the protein CASSLPGALNTEAFF.

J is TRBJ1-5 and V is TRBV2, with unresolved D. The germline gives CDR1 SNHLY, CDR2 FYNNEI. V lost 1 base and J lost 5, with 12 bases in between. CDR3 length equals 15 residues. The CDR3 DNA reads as TGTGCCAGCAGTGAAGGCAGGAGGGCGGATCAGCCCCAGCATTTT. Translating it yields CASSEGRRADQPQHF.

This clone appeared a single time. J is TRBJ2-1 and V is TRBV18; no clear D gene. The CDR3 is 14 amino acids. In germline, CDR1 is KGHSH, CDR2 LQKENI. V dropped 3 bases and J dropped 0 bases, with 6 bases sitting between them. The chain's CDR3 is CASSPSFSYNEQFF. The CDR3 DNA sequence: TGTGCCAGCTCACCTTCTTTCTCCTACAATGAGCAGTTCTTC. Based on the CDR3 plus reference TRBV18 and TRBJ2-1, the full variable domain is NAGVMQNPRHLVRRRGQEARLRCSPMKGHSHVYWYRQLPEEGLKFMVYLQKENIIDESGMPKERFSAEFPKEGPSILRIQQVVRGDSAAYFCASSPSFSYNEQFFGPGTRLTVL.

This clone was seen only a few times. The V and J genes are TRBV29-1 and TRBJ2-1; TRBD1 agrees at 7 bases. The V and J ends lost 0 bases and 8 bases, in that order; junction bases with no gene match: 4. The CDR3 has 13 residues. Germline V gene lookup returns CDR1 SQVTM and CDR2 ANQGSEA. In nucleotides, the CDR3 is TGCAGCGTTGAAGATGACGACAGGGATGAGCAGTTCTTC. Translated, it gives CSVEDDDRDEQFF.

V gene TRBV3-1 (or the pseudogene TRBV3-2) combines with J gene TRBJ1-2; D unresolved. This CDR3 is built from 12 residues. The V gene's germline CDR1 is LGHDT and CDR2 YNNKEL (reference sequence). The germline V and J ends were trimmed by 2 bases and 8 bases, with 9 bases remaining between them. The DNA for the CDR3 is TGTGCCAGCAGCCAATCCTCGGGGGGCTACACCTTC. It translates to CASSQSSGGYTF.

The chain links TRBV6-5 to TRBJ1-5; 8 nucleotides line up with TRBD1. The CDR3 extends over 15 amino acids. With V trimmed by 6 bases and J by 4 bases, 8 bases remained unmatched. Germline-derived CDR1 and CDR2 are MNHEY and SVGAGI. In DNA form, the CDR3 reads TGTGCCAGCAGGAGACAGGGGAGATTTAATCAGCCCCAGCATTTT. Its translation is CASRRQGRFNQPQHF.

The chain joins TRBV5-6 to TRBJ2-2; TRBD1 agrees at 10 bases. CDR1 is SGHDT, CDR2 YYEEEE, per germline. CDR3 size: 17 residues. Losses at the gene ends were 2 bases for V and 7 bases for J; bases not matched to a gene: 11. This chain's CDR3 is CASSFQGQGIVNGELFF. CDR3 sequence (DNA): TGTGCCAGCAGCTTCCAGGGACAGGGGATTGTTAACGGGGAGCTGTTTTTT.

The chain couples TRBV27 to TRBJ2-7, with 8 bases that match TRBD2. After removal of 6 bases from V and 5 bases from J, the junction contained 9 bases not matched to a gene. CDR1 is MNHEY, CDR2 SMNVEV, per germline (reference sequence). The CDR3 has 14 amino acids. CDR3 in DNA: TGTGCCAGCAGCACATCCGGGACTAGGGACGAGCAGTACTTC. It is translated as CASSTSGTRDEQYF.

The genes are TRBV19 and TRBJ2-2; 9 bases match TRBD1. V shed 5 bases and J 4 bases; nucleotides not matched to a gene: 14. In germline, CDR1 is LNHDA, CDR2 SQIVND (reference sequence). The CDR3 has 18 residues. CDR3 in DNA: TGTGCCAGTAGTCCCTCTTATCCGGGACAGGGTCTCACCGGGGAGCTGTTTTTT. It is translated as CASSPSYPGQGLTGELFF.

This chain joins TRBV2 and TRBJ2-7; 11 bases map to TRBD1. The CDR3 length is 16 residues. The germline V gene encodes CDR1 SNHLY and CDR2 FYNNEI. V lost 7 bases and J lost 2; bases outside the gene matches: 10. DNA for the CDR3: TGTGCCAGCATCCGCCCCGGACAGGGGGCTCCCTACGAGCAGTACTTC. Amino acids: CASIRPGQGAPYEQYF.

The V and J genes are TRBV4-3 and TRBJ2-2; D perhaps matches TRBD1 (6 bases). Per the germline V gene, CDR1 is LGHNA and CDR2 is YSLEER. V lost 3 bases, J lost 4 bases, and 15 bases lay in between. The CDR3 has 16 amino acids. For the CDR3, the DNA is TGCGCCAGCAGCCACCACGGACAGCACTTCACCGGGGAGCTGTTTTTT. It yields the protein CASSHHGQHFTGELFF.

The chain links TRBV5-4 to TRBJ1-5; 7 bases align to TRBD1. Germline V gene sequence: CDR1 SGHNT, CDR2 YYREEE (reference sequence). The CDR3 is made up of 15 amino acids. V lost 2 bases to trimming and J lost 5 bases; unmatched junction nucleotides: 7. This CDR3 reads CASSFGGTVDQPQHF. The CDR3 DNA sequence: TGTGCCAGCAGCTTTGGCGGGACAGTTGATCAGCCCCAGCATTTT.

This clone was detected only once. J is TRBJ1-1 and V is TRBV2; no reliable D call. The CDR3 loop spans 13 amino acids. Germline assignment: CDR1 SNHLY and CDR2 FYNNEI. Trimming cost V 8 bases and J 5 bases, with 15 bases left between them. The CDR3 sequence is CASEAGWSTEAFF. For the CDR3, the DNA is TGTGCCAGCGAAGCGGGGTGGTCGACTGAAGCTTTCTTT.

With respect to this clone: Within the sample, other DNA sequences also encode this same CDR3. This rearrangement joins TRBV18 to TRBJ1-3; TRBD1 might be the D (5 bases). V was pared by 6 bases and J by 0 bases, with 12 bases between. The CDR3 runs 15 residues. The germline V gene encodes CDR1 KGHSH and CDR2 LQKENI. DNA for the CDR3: TGTGCCAGCTCGCTAGACAGTCTCTCTGGAAACACCATATATTTT. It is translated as CASSLDSLSGNTIYF.

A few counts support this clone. CDR3 amino acids: CASSGGSLPQHF. CDR3 sequence (DNA): TGTGCCAGCAGCGGGGGGTCCCTCCCCCAGCATTTT. J is TRBJ1-5 and V is TRBV7-9; weak D call: TRBD1 (5 bases). CDR3 length equals 12 residues. From germline, CDR1 is SEHNR and CDR2 FQNEAQ (reference sequence). The V end was cut by 5 bases, the J end by 10 bases, with 12 bases between. The full variable domain, its missing parts supplied by reference TRBV7-9 and TRBJ1-5, is DTGVSQNPRHKITKRGQNVTFRCDPISEHNRLYWYRQTLGQGPEFLTYFQNEAQLEKSRLLSDRFSAERPKGSFSTLEIQRTEQGDSAMYLCASSGGSLPQHFGDGTRLSIL.

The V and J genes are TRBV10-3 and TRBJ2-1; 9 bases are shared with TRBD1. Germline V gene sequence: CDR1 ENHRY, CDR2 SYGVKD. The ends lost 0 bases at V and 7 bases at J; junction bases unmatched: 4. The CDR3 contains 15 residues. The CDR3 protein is CAISESQGAMNEQFF. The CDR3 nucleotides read TGTGCCATCAGTGAGTCACAGGGGGCTATGAATGAGCAGTTCTTC.

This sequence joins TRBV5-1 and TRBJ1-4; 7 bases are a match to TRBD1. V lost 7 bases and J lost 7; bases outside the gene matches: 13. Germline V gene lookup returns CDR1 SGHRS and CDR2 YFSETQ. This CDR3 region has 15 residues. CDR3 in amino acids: CASSRDRVGGEKLFF. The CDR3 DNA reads TGCGCCAGCTCTCGCGACAGGGTCGGAGGTGAAAAACTGTTTTTT.